The 22 T cell receptor beta chains reported below all come from one sample, sequenced in a study of metastatic and nonmetastatic thyroid tumors. Among the patients, none had received any treatment before thyroid surgery. TCRdb re-called the PCR reads via MiXCR. The sample shows about 43,000 clones, 3% to 3.5% of them seen only once. The specimen sequenced was blood. These receptors came from a female donor with papillary thyroid cancer or a benign thyroid nodule (not recorded which). Some clones in this sample may be carry-over from other donors' samples.

This clone has a handful of counts. The rearrangement joins TRBV24-1 to TRBJ2-3; D not resolved. The CDR3 sequence is 13 residues long. Per the germline V gene, CDR1 is KGHDR and CDR2 is SFDVKD. Trimming took off 7 bases at V and 2 bases at J, with 9 bases between the two ends. The DNA for the CDR3 is TGTGCCACCAGGGGTTCCCACACAGATACGCAGTATTTT. Protein sequence: CATRGSHTDTQYF.

CDR3 region: CASSFGQVLNSPLHF. CDR3 DNA sequence: TGTGCCAGCAGTTTTGGGCAGGTTCTGAATTCACCCCTCCACTTT. The J gene is TRBJ1-6, the V gene TRBV28; D unresolved. The CDR3 has 15 residues. CDR1 is MDHEN, CDR2 SYDVKM, per germline. V lost 3 bases to trimming and J lost 7 bases, with 13 bases between them.

This clone was detected ten times or more. This chain links TRBV7-3 with TRBJ2-1; a possible D gene is TRBD1 (6 bases). Between the trimmed V and J ends, which lost 4 bases and 6 bases, there was a span of 10 bases. The CDR3 runs 13 residues. Germline CDR1 and CDR2: SGHTA and FQGTGA. The CDR3 coding sequence is TGTGCCAGCAGCTCACAAGGGGGCAATGAGCAGTTCTTC. Translated: CASSSQGGNEQFF.

The chain recombines TRBV6-2 or TRBV6-3 with TRBJ1-2; no definite D call. Germline V gene data show CDR1 as MNHEY and CDR2 as SVGEGT. CDR3 length: 14 residues. V shed 3 bases and J shed 4 bases, with 12 bases lying between them. This CDR3 reads CASSYRGGLYGYTF. The CDR3 DNA reads TGTGCCAGCAGTTATAGAGGCGGACTCTATGGCTACACCTTC.

This clone occurred many times. The V call is TRBV18, the J call TRBJ2-5; TRBD1 is a possible D gene (6 bases). Germline loops: CDR1 KGHSH, CDR2 LQKENI. The V gene lost 5 bases and the J gene lost 2 bases, with 9 bases spanning the gap. The CDR3 extends over 13 amino acids. The CDR3 here is CASSSTGQETQYF. The CDR3 DNA reads as TGTGCCAGCTCATCGACAGGACAAGAGACCCAGTACTTC.

This clone was detected only a few times. CDR3 region: CASSPGQGMAGELFF. For the CDR3, the DNA is TGTGCCAGCAGTCCTGGACAGGGGATGGCCGGGGAGCTGTTTTTT. The chain recombines TRBV12-3 or TRBV12-4 with TRBJ2-2; TRBD1 matches 9 bases. With V trimmed by 5 bases and J by 6 bases, 7 bases remained unmatched. The CDR3 is 15 amino acids.

The rearrangement joins TRBV5-4 to TRBJ2-7; the match to TRBD2 covers 13 bases. The V segment lost 4 bases and the J segment 7 bases; nucleotides outside the gene matches: 8. Germline assignment: CDR1 SGHNT and CDR2 YYREEE (reference sequence). The CDR3 runs to 15 residues. CDR3 in DNA: TGTGCCAGCAGCGGCGGACTAGCGGGAGCCGGGGAGCAGTACTTC. This sequence encodes CASSGGLAGAGEQYF.

This clone was seen at least ten times. The rearrangement uses TRBV19 and TRBJ1-3, with D uncertain. In germline, CDR1 is LNHDA, CDR2 SQIVND (reference sequence). Trimming removed 3 bases from V and 0 bases from J, with 6 bases in between. CDR3 length: 14 residues. The chain's CDR3 is CASSISLSGNTIYF. CDR3 bases: TGTGCCAGTAGTATTTCACTCTCTGGAAACACCATATATTTT.

This clone was observed many times. The rearrangement uses TRBV12-3 or TRBV12-4 and TRBJ2-1; 8 bases are shared with TRBD2. The CDR3 runs to 16 residues. Trimming took 1 base from V and 5 from J; bases not matched to a gene: 7. The CDR3 sequence is CASSLGSSGKDNEQFF. CDR3 bases: TGTGCCAGCAGTTTAGGTAGTAGCGGGAAGGACAATGAGCAGTTCTTC.

This clone was recorded many times. Possible read error: a much larger clone is one base away. The CDR3 carries no conserved terminal phenylalanine or tryptophan, so it likely arises from a read error. The chain employs TRBV19 and TRBJ1-1; tentatively, D is TRBD1 (5 bases). Germline CDR1 LNHDA, CDR2 SQIVND (reference sequence). V lost 6 bases, J lost 1 base, and 15 bases lay in between. The CDR3 consists of 15 residues. The DNA of the CDR3 is TGTGCCAGTAGCATCCGGGGGGGTTCGAACACTGAAGCTTTCCTT. Translating gives CASSIRGGSNTEAFL.

The V gene is TRBV6-1, the J gene TRBJ1-5; D not resolved. The V end lost 3 bases, the J end lost 6 bases, and 9 bases lay between the germline ends. The CDR3 spans 13 residues. Germline CDR1 and CDR2: MNHNS and SASEGT. In nucleotides, the CDR3 is TGTGCCAGCAGTGAGAGGGCGGTTCAGCCCCAGCATTTT. This encodes CASSERAVQPQHF.

In this sample, this clone turned up many times. This sequence joins TRBV5-1 and TRBJ2-1; 11 bases align to TRBD2. V was clipped by 1 base and J by 6 bases; unmatched bases: 6. This CDR3 has 16 amino acids. CDR1 and CDR2 from the germline V gene are SGHRS and YFSETQ. CDR3 nucleotides: TGCGCCAGCAGCTTGCAAGCGGGACTAGCGGCCAATGAGCAGTTCTTC. This gives the protein CASSLQAGLAANEQFF.

For this clone: Other DNA sequences from this sample encode an identical CDR3 as well. As DNA, the CDR3 is TGTGCCAGCAGTTTCGGCGGGGATGGCTACACCTTC. Its translation: CASSFGGDGYTF. The chain has TRBV28 and TRBJ1-2; D uncertain. The CDR3 has 12 amino acids. Germline CDR1 and CDR2: MDHEN and SYDVKM. V lost 3 bases and J lost 6, with 8 bases in between.

This chain connects TRBV3-1 to TRBJ2-2; the D gene is possibly TRBD1 (5 bases). The CDR3 length is 15 residues. CDR1 is LGHDT, CDR2 YNNKEL, per germline (reference sequence). Trimming cost V 2 bases and J 1 base, with 8 bases left between them. The chain's CDR3 is CASSQTGRNTGELFF. CDR3 nucleotide sequence: TGTGCCAGCAGCCAAACAGGACGGAACACCGGGGAGCTGTTTTTT. The full variable domain, in which reference TRBV3-1 and TRBJ2-2 provide the parts outside the CDR3, is DTAVSQTPKYLVTQMGNDKSIKCEQNLGHDTMYWYKQDSKKFLKIMFSYNNKELIINETVPNRFSPKSPDKAHLNLHINSLELGDSAVYFCASSQTGRNTGELFFGEGSRLTVL.

This clone was recorded at least ten times. This chain joins TRBV29-1 and TRBJ2-1; the match to TRBD2 covers 9 bases. The CDR3 runs to 14 residues. The germline V gene has CDR1 SQVTM and CDR2 ANQGSEA. The V gene end was trimmed by 5 bases and the J gene end by 5 bases; junction bases not matched to a gene: 7. In DNA form, the CDR3 reads TGCAGCGTTCTAGCGGGGAATAGGGACAATGAGCAGTTCTTC. It encodes CSVLAGNRDNEQFF.

In its sample, this clone was seen many times. The chain uses TRBV3-1 and TRBJ2-1; D gene uncertain. V gave up 3 bases and J gave up 3 bases, with 6 bases separating them. This CDR3 has 13 residues. Germline values: CDR1 LGHDT, CDR2 YNNKEL (reference sequence). The chain's CDR3 is CASSQTGYNEQFF. Here the CDR3 DNA reads TGTGCCAGCAGCCAGACTGGCTACAATGAGCAGTTCTTC.

This clone was detected only a few times. A much larger clone differs from this one at a single base, so this may be a read error. The rearrangement joins TRBV4-1 to TRBJ1-2; possibly TRBD1 for D (5 bases). There are 14 residues in the CDR3. Germline CDR1 MGHRA, CDR2 YSYEKL. The CDR3 loop reads CASSTGGADYVYTF. The CDR3 region has the DNA TGCGCCAGCAGCACAGGAGGCGCGGACTATGTCTACACCTTC.

In its sample, this clone was seen many times. The V call is TRBV18, the J call TRBJ2-5; D call uncertain. Deletions cut 2 bases from V and 1 base from J, with 17 bases between. Germline assignment: CDR1 KGHSH and CDR2 LQKENI. CDR3 length equals 17 residues. The CDR3 DNA follows: TGTGCCAGCTCACCATTCGATAGAACGACCCTCCAAGAGACCCAGTACTTC. Amino acid sequence: CASSPFDRTTLQETQYF.

This clone rates as large. The chain has TRBV5-8 and TRBJ2-1, with 7 bases fitting TRBD2. V dropped 1 base and J dropped 6; count of bases not matched to a gene: 10. Germline V lookup: CDR1 SGHTS, CDR2 YDEGEE. This CDR3 has 16 residues. The CDR3 loop reads CASSLFVGGPFNEQFF. CDR3 coding DNA: TGTGCCAGCAGCTTGTTCGTGGGAGGGCCTTTCAATGAGCAGTTCTTC.

This clone was seen repeatedly, ten times or more. The CDR3 nucleotides are TGCAGCGGATCACGTTCCTCTAGCACAGATACGCAGTATTTT. Amino acids: CSGSRSSSTDTQYF. V is TRBV29-1 and J is TRBJ2-3, with unresolved D. Germline loops: CDR1 SQVTM, CDR2 ANQGSEA. The CDR3 consists of 14 residues. V gave up 7 bases and J gave up 0 bases, with 14 bases separating them.

This clone was seen at least ten times. The chain is built from TRBV28 and TRBJ2-3; 9 nucleotides agree with TRBD2. With 5 bases clipped from V and 1 base from J, the junction kept 4 bases outside the gene matches. Germline CDR1 is MDHEN and CDR2 is SYDVKM. The CDR3 runs 15 residues. CDR3 sequence reads: CASSVAGEGTDTQYF. Here the CDR3 DNA reads TGTGCCAGCAGTGTAGCGGGAGAGGGCACAGATACGCAGTATTTT.

The table lists this clone with a few counts. The chain uses TRBV27 and TRBJ2-7, with 12 bases fitting TRBD1. Germline assignment: CDR1 MNHEY and CDR2 SMNVEV (reference sequence). CDR3 length: 14 residues. V shed 5 bases and J 5 bases; nucleotides not matched to a gene: 4. CDR3 nucleotide sequence: TGTGCCAGCAGTCTCGGGACAGGGGGCAACGAGCAGTACTTC. Protein product: CASSLGTGGNEQYF.